The 24 T cell receptor beta chains below come from one sample, sequenced in a study of cytomegalovirus exposure and HLA in healthy donors. Vbeta (60) and Jbeta (13) primers were used in the PCR. Method: immunoSEQ multiplex PCR; TCRdb's copy keeps in-frame clones and lacks some. This sample carries around 50,000 clones, approximately 83% of them seen once, and the ten largest clones take 4.3%. The sequenced material came from PBMCs. The receptors come from a man aged 25 to 45 in good health and CMV-seronegative.

This clone was observed once. The rearrangement uses TRBV7-8 and TRBJ2-7; D might be TRBD1 (5 bases). V lost 2 bases and J 6 bases, leaving 14 bases between the germline ends. Germline values: CDR1 SGHVS, CDR2 FQNEAQ. The CDR3 length is 14 residues. CDR3 amino acids: CASSLSPQQAEQYF. CDR3 in DNA: TGTGCCAGCAGCTTAAGCCCCCAACAGGCCGAGCAGTACTTC.

The chain recombines TRBV6-4 with TRBJ1-3; 7 nucleotides agree with TRBD1. The length of the CDR3 is 18 residues. Germline values: CDR1 MRHNA, CDR2 SNTAGT. Losses at the gene ends were 2 bases for V and 2 bases for J; bases not matched to a gene: 12. This CDR3 is CASSDRSKQTGTGNTIYF. The CDR3 coding sequence is TGTGCCAGCAGTGACCGTAGTAAACAGACAGGGACTGGAAACACCATATATTTT.

The chain couples TRBV11-2 to TRBJ2-2, with D tentatively TRBD2 (5 bases). In germline, CDR1 is SGHAT, CDR2 FQNNGV. The V end lost 10 bases, the J end lost 4 bases, and 13 bases lay between the germline ends. CDR3 length equals 13 residues. This chain's CDR3 is CATFGVSTGELFF. The CDR3 region has the DNA TGTGCCACTTTCGGGGTGAGCACCGGGGAGCTGTTTTTT.

The chain is built from TRBV19 and TRBJ1-2, with TRBD1 matching over 9 bases. Germline CDR1 and CDR2: LNHDA and SQIVND (reference sequence). This CDR3 region has 15 residues. The V gene end was trimmed by 9 bases and the J gene end by 7 bases; junction bases not matched to a gene: 15. Written as DNA, the CDR3 is TGTGCCAGCCTTCCCGGGTGGGGACAGGGTTCTGGCTACACCTTC. This translates into CASLPGWGQGSGYTF. Combining the CDR3 with reference TRBV19 and TRBJ1-2 gives the whole variable domain DGGITQSPKYLFRKEGQNVTLSCEQNLNHDAMYWYRQDPGQGLRLIYYSQIVNDFQKGDIAEGYSVSREKKESFPLTVTSAQKNPTAFYLCASLPGWGQGSGYTFGSGTRLTVV.

The CDR3 protein is CASSQGTADSYEQYF. CDR3 bases: TGCGCCAGCAGCCAAGGGACAGCCGATTCCTACGAGCAGTACTTC. This rearrangement joins TRBV4-1 to TRBJ2-7; D perhaps matches TRBD1 (6 bases). The CDR3 is 15 residues long. V shed 1 base and J shed 1 base, with 11 bases lying between them. Germline CDR1 and CDR2: MGHRA and YSYEKL.

The V and J genes are TRBV6-6 and TRBJ2-1, with D unclear. Deletions cut 6 bases from V and 4 bases from J, with 13 bases between. The CDR3 covers 14 residues. The germline V gene has CDR1 MNHNY and CDR2 SVGAGI (reference sequence). CDR3 nucleotide sequence: TGTGCCAGCAGCCGTACTACGGGTTACAATGAGCAGTTCTTC. Translation: CASSRTTGYNEQFF.

The gene calls are TRBV4-3 and TRBJ2-2, with a weak D call TRBD2 (5 bases). Trimming removed 0 bases at V and 5 bases at J, with 7 bases between. This CDR3 spans 14 amino acids. CDR1 is LGHNA and CDR2 is YSLEER in the germline V gene. Here the CDR3 reads CASSQESGTGELFF. The CDR3 nucleotides are TGCGCCAGCAGCCAAGAATCGGGGACCGGGGAGCTGTTTTTT.

The chain carries TRBV7-8 and TRBJ1-5; D unresolved. The germline V and J ends were trimmed by 4 bases and 7 bases, with 14 bases remaining between them. Germline V gene sequence: CDR1 SGHVS, CDR2 FQNEAQ. The CDR3 loop spans 14 amino acids. The CDR3 sequence: CASSSGNPGQPQHF. For the CDR3, the DNA is TGTGCCAGCAGCTCAGGTAATCCGGGGCAGCCCCAGCATTTT.

The V call is TRBV2, the J call TRBJ1-5; possible D gene TRBD1, 5 bases. CDR1 is SNHLY, CDR2 FYNNEI, per germline. Trimming stripped 5 bases from V and 2 bases from J, with 13 bases between. The CDR3 has 15 residues. Here the CDR3 DNA reads TGTGCCAGCAGTCCCCGACAGTTTCGCAATCAGCCCCAGCATTTT. This codes for CASSPRQFRNQPQHF.

The chain couples TRBV7-2 to TRBJ1-5; TRBD1 matches at 8 bases. CDR1 and CDR2 (germline): SGHTA, FQGNSA. This CDR3 comprises 13 residues. V shed 5 bases, J shed 6 bases, and the junction held 3 bases outside the gene matches. Here the CDR3 reads CASSQGAGQPQHF. CDR3 nucleotides: TGTGCCAGCAGCCAGGGGGCCGGTCAGCCCCAGCATTTT.

This chain uses TRBV19 with TRBJ1-2; 7 bases are a match to TRBD1. The CDR3 sequence is 13 residues long. V shed 5 bases, J shed 2 bases, and the junction held 2 bases outside the gene matches. The germline CDR1 and CDR2 sequences are LNHDA and SQIVND (reference sequence). CDR3 bases: TGTGCCAGTAGTCAGACAGGGAACTATGGCTACACCTTC. It translates to CASSQTGNYGYTF.

The chain links TRBV5-6 to TRBJ2-7; 10 bases fit TRBD2. J gave up 4 bases and V 1 base, and 5 bases lay outside the gene matches. Germline CDR1 SGHDT, CDR2 YYEEEE. CDR3 length: 15 residues. The CDR3 loop reads CASSLYPSGSYEQYF. The CDR3, as DNA: TGTGCCAGCAGCTTGTACCCTAGCGGGAGTTACGAGCAGTACTTC. The full variable domain, with the rest looked up from reference TRBV5-6 and TRBJ2-7, is DAGVTQSPTHLIKTRGQQVTLRCSPKSGHDTVSWYQQALGQGPQFIFQYYEEEERQRGNFPDRFSGHQFPNYSSELNVNALLLGDSALYLCASSLYPSGSYEQYFGPGTRLTVT.

The V gene is TRBV9, the J gene TRBJ2-7; 10 bases map to TRBD2. The CDR3 covers 17 residues. Germline values: CDR1 SGDLS, CDR2 YYNGEE. V was pared by 3 bases and J by 4 bases, with 13 bases of the junction left unmatched. The chain's CDR3 is CASSGGASGRGFYEQYF. The CDR3 DNA follows: TGTGCCAGCAGCGGGGGGGCTAGCGGGAGAGGGTTTTACGAGCAGTACTTC.

The chain links TRBV19 to TRBJ2-7, with TRBD2 identical over 7 bases. The CDR3 runs to 12 residues. The V gene end was trimmed by 3 bases and the J gene end by 7 bases; junction bases not matched to a gene: 3. Germline CDR1 and CDR2: LNHDA and SQIVND (reference sequence). The CDR3 region is CASSIQGGEQYF. The DNA for the CDR3 is TGTGCCAGTAGTATCCAGGGAGGGGAGCAGTACTTC.

J is TRBJ1-2 and V is TRBV2, with D hard to call. The length of the CDR3 is 15 residues. V was pared by 0 bases and J by 8 bases, with 16 bases between. Germline V CDR1 and CDR2: SNHLY, FYNNEI. The DNA of the CDR3 is TGTGCCAGCAGTGAAGCGCTTTTAGGGAGTGGCGGCTACACCTTC. As protein: CASSEALLGSGGYTF.

Concerning this clone: Relative to the germline gene, one junction end is altered; a read error may explain this. J is TRBJ2-1 and V is TRBV7-7, with 7 nucleotides matching TRBD2. The germline V gene has CDR1 SSHAT and CDR2 FNYEAQ (reference sequence). The CDR3 sequence is 14 residues long. The CDR3 nucleotides read TGTGCTAGCAGCCTCGGGACTAAACTCGATGAGCAGTTCTTC. Protein: CASSLGTKLDEQFF.

The rearrangement uses TRBV4-1 and TRBJ1-1, with D perhaps matching TRBD1 (6 bases). Germline loops: CDR1 MGHRA, CDR2 YSYEKL. V was pared by 1 base and J by 4 bases, with 16 bases between. The CDR3 covers 16 residues. This chain's CDR3 is CASSQGPQGSPTEAFF. The CDR3 nucleotides read TGCGCCAGCAGCCAAGGCCCACAGGGAAGTCCCACTGAAGCTTTCTTT.

The chain employs TRBV5-1 and TRBJ2-5; 8 nucleotides agree with TRBD2. Germline V CDR1 and CDR2: SGHRS, YFSETQ. The junction had 7 bases not matched to a gene; V was cut back by 2 bases and J by 4 bases. CDR3 length: 15 residues. DNA for the CDR3: TGCGCCAGCAGCTTCTCAGCGGGAGTAACAGAGACCCAGTACTTC. It specifies CASSFSAGVTETQYF.

The chain has TRBV7-8 and TRBJ2-7; D may be TRBD1 (5 bases). Germline V lookup: CDR1 SGHVS, CDR2 FQNEAQ. The V and J ends lost 8 bases and 0 bases respectively, with 14 bases between them. The CDR3 length is 14 residues. CDR3 loop: CASGQGYNSYEQYF. The CDR3 bases are TGTGCCAGCGGTCAGGGTTATAACTCCTACGAGCAGTACTTC.

This rearrangement joins TRBV14 to TRBJ1-4, with unresolved D. The CDR3 length is 16 residues. Germline loops: CDR1 SGHDN, CDR2 FVKESK. Trimming shortened V by 0 bases and J by 4 bases, and 12 bases separated the two germline ends. The CDR3 DNA is TGTGCCAGCAGCCAAGATGGCCCGGGTCTTAATGAAAAACTGTTTTTT. Its translation is CASSQDGPGLNEKLFF.

Turning to this clone: Its ends do not fully match the called genes, so a read error is possible. The chain employs TRBV7-9 and TRBJ1-1; no reliable D call. The CDR3 loop spans 16 amino acids. CDR1 is SEHNR and CDR2 is FQNEAQ in the germline V gene (reference sequence). CDR3 region: CSSSPIAALGNTEAFF. The DNA of the CDR3 is TGTTCCAGCAGCCCGATTGCGGCGCTGGGGAACACTGAAGCTTTCTTT.

The genes are TRBV4-3 and TRBJ2-4, with 8 bases fitting TRBD1. After removal of 4 bases from V and 7 bases from J, the junction contained 6 bases not matched to a gene. The CDR3 has 14 amino acids. CDR1 is LGHNA, CDR2 YSLEER, per germline. The CDR3 sequence: CASSPRTGWNIQYF. The DNA for the CDR3 is TGCGCCAGCAGCCCACGGACAGGGTGGAACATTCAGTACTTC.

V usage is TRBV7-2 and J usage is TRBJ1-2; the match to TRBD1 covers 7 bases. Germline CDR1 reads SGHTA; CDR2 reads FQGNSA. The CDR3 consists of 13 residues. Losses at the gene ends were 2 bases for V and 4 bases for J; bases not matched to a gene: 1. In DNA form, the CDR3 reads TGTGCCAGCAGCTTAAGGGGGCTCTATGGCTACACCTTC. This sequence encodes CASSLRGLYGYTF. The whole variable domain, remainder taken from reference TRBV7-2 and TRBJ1-2, is GAGVSQSPSNKVTEKGKDVELRCDPISGHTALYWYRQSLGQGLEFLIYFQGNSAPDKSGLPSDRFSAERTGGSVSTLTIQRTQQEDSAVYLCASSLRGLYGYTFGSGTRLTVV.

In nucleotides, the CDR3 is TGTGCCAGCAGCCCGAGCGGGGGGGCCGTGTACGAGCAGTACTTC. It yields the protein CASSPSGGAVYEQYF. V is TRBV7-9 and J is TRBJ2-7; 10 nucleotides line up with TRBD2. Trimming cost V 5 bases and J 4 bases; bases outside gene matches: 8. Germline CDR1 reads SEHNR; CDR2 reads FQNEAQ (reference sequence). The CDR3 has 15 amino acids.